This is a list of T cell receptor beta chains from one sample in a study of shared T cell receptors in the human thymus. The assay was immunoSEQ multiplex PCR, and TCRdb's table has in-frame clones only and misses some. Among almost 550,000 clones, about 80% were seen once, and the ten largest hold more than 0.01%. Separately, the same data were catalogued under a study of human thymus T cells.

Sequenced sample: thymocytes. The source of these receptors is a boy younger than two with a congenital heart defect. CDR3s include the opening cysteine and the closing phenylalanine or tryptophan. D genes are given only for firm matches. Some rows mark clone size as missing; the rest say once, few, many or name a class of expanded clone.

TRBJ1-5 TRBV4-3 NA NA TGCGCCAGCAGCCAAACAGGGAATCAGCCCCAGCATTTT CASSQTGNQPQHF
TRBJ1-1 TRBV25-1 NA NA TGTGCCAGCAGTGGAGCAGGGGAGAACACTGAAGCTTTCTTT CASSGAGENTEAFF
TRBJ2-7 TRBV4-1 NA few TGCGCCAGCAGCCAAGCCCGGGTCCACGAGCAGTACTTC CASSQARVHEQYF
TRBJ2-5 TRBV11-2 TRBD2 NA TGTGCCAGCAGCTTAGACTTGACTAGCGGGAGGCGGCAAGAGACCCAGTACTTC CASSLDLTSGRRQETQYF
TRBJ1-3 TRBV28 TRBD1 few TGTGCCAGCAGCGACAGGGGGCTCGGAAACACCATATATTTT CASSDRGLGNTIYF
TRBJ1-2 TRBV5-8 NA NA TGTGCCAGCAGCTGTCTAAGGGACTGGGATGGCTACACCTTC CASSCLRDWDGYTF
TRBJ2-7 TRBV7-9 NA NA TGTGCCAGCAGCCCAACGGAAGGGGCCTACGAGCAGTACTTC CASSPTEGAYEQYF
TRBJ2-1 TRBV19 TRBD2 NA TGTGCCACAGCGGGACTAGCGGGAGTTGGATCTTTCGATGAGCAGTTCTTC CATAGLAGVGSFDEQFF
TRBJ2-7 TRBV27 NA NA TGTGCCAGCAGCCCTGGCGGGGGCCCATCCTTGGTCGAGCAGTACTTC CASSPGGGPSLVEQYF
TRBJ2-5 TRBV30 NA NA TGTGCCTGGAGTGTACTCCTATGGGTCAGGGGATTCCAAGAGACCCAGTACTTC CAWSVLLWVRGFQETQYF
TRBJ1-1 TRBV4-3 NA NA TGCGCCAGCAGCCAAGATTCAAGGGAGGGGGGGGCAACTGAAGCTTTCTTT CASSQDSREGGATEAFF
TRBJ2-7 TRBV11-2 NA NA TGTGCCAGCAGCTTAGTGGCCGAGCAGTACTTC CASSLVAEQYF
TRBJ2-2 TRBV7-2 TRBD1 NA TGTGCCAGCAGAACTGGACAGGGGGAGACCGGGGAGCTGTTTTTT CASRTGQGETGELFF
TRBJ2-7 TRBV7-3 NA NA TGTGCCAGCAGCTTCGACAGGAGCTCCTACGAGCAGTACTTC CASSFDRSSYEQYF
TRBJ2-7 TRBV28 TRBD1 few TGTGCCAGCAGCCTGGACAGGGTGGGATCCTACGAGCAGTACTTC CASSLDRVGSYEQYF
TRBJ2-1 TRBV4-3 TRBD2 NA TGCGCCAGCAGCCAAGATCGCGGGGGGACGGGAGGGAACAATGAGCAGTTCTTC CASSQDRGGTGGNNEQFF
TRBJ2-7 TRBV27 NA NA TGTGCCAGCTGGGGCAGAGACCCGTACGGGCAGTACTTC CASWGRDPYGQYF
TRBJ2-1 TRBV28 NA NA TGTGCCAGCAGTTTTCAGGGATCCCCCTACAATGAGCAGTTCTTC CASSFQGSPYNEQFF
TRBJ2-3 TRBV27 NA NA TGTGCCAGCAGTTTTAATGCGGGCAGCACAGATACGCAGTATTTT CASSFNAGSTDTQYF
TRBJ2-7 TRBV6-5 TRBD2 few TGTGCCAGCAGGACTAGCGGGAGCTACGAGCAGTACTTC CASRTSGSYEQYF
TRBJ2-5 TRBV7-9 NA NA TGTGCCAGCAGCTTAACAGGCCTCCTACCCAGAGAGACCCAGTACTTC CASSLTGLLPRETQYF
TRBJ1-3 TRBV28 NA NA TGTGCCAGCAGTCCCAGGGTTTCTGGAAACACCATATATTTT CASSPRVSGNTIYF
TRBJ2-7 TRBV28 NA NA TGTGCCAGCAGTTTACTACCCTACGAGCAGTACTTC CASSLLPYEQYF
TRBJ2-5 TRBV7-9 NA NA TGTGCCAGCAGCCCCAAGGGCCAGAACCGGAGGAGACAAGAGACCCAGTACTTC CASSPKGQNRRRQETQYF
TRBJ2-2 TRBV5-1 NA NA TGCGCCAGCAGCTCGTCGGTCACCGGGGAGCTGTTTTTT CASSSSVTGELFF
TRBJ2-7 TRBV11-2 TRBD2 NA TGTGCCAGCAGCACCCCTCCTAGCGGTTCCTACGAGCAGTACTTC CASSTPPSGSYEQYF
TRBJ2-5 TRBV14 TRBD2 NA TGTGCCAGCAGCCAAGGGCCCGCGGGAGAAGAGACCCAGTACTTC CASSQGPAGEETQYF
TRBJ2-3 TRBV6-4 NA few TGTGCCAGCAGTGACGCGGGTTCAGATACGCAGTATTTT CASSDAGSDTQYF
TRBJ2-2 TRBV27 TRBD1 NA TGTGCCAGCAGCATCTTTGGGGGACAGGGGAACACCGGGGAGCTGTTTTTT CASSIFGGQGNTGELFF
TRBJ2-1 TRBV25-1 TRBD2 NA TGTGCCAGCAGTGAGAGACAGGACGGGACTAGGCCGTTCTTC CASSERQDGTRPFF
TRBJ2-1 TRBV4-3 NA NA TGCGCCAGCAGCCAAGATGGAGAGGCTAGCAGCTACTCCGAGCAGTTCTTC CASSQDGEASSYSEQFF